This T cell receptor (beta chain) was recovered during a study of early T cells in non-severe SARS-CoV-2 infection. Findings and limits, study-wide: Lookups in VDJdb leaned toward anti-spike CD8 responses and missed private and CD4 specificities.

This CDR3 is 15 amino acids long. Germline-derived CDR1 and CDR2 are MDHEN and SYDVKM. The V segment lost 5 bases and the J segment 5 bases; nucleotides outside the gene matches: 6. This clonotype was counted between two and nine times. What it recognizes is unknown. Individual cDNA molecules were tagged with unique molecular identifiers, the study reported. TCRdb reprocessed the 5' RACE reads via MiXCR and lists one record per CDR3 protein. The data contain more than 55,000 distinct CDR3 sequences, approximately 9% of them singletons. V and J are TRBV28 and TRBJ1-1, with 12 bases identical to TRBD1. The receptor's source is an adult who was a healthcare worker with PCR-confirmed SARS-CoV-2 infection or an uninfected control (not recorded which). Sequencing input: whole blood. The CDR3 nucleotides read TGTGCCAGCAGTCCCTGGGGACAGGGGGCAACTGAAGCTTTCTTT. Its protein is CASSPWGQGATEAFF.